The rows below give T cell receptor beta chains drawn from one sample of a study of T cell responses to AZD1222 COVID-19 vaccine. This table comes from immunoSEQ multiplex PCR, and its TCRdb copy is limited to in-frame clones, with some not included. The table has tens of thousands of clones, 89% seen once. This sample comprised peripheral blood, obtained on day 0 of AZD1222 vaccination. These receptors all come from an adult in good health. Both conserved end residues are part of each CDR3. A D gene is named only where the DNA matches it firmly. A clone size is listed for some rows: how often the clone was seen (once, few, many), or a class if it is expanded.

J gene,clone size,D gene,V gene,CDR3 DNA,CDR3 protein
TRBJ2-2,NA,TRBD2,TRBV11-3,TGTGCCAGCAGCTTAGGCCAGGGAGGGGTCGGGGAGCTGTTTTTT,CASSLGQGGVGELFF
TRBJ1-2,few,NA,TRBV4-1,TGCGCCAGCAGCCAAAGGGACAAAGCTAACTATGGCTACACCTTC,CASSQRDKANYGYTF
TRBJ2-2,NA,TRBD2,TRBV27,TGTGCCAGCAGCCATAGGTGGCTAGCGGGAGTGGGACACACCGGGGAGCTGTTTTTT,CASSHRWLAGVGHTGELFF
TRBJ1-2,once,TRBD1,TRBV5-6,TGTGCCAGCAGCCCTGGGACAGCCTATGGCTACACCTTC,CASSPGTAYGYTF
TRBJ2-7,NA,NA,TRBV10-3,TGTGCCATCAGTGCCGGACAGAGGCCTTACGAGCAGTACTTC,CAISAGQRPYEQYF
TRBJ1-6,NA,TRBD1,TRBV19,TGTGCCAGTAGTATCACAGGGGGCAATTCACCCCTCCACTTT,CASSITGGNSPLHF
TRBJ2-4,NA,NA,TRBV4-1,TGCGCCAGCAGCCAATGGGGGCTCAAAAACATTCAGTACTTC,CASSQWGLKNIQYF
TRBJ1-2,NA,TRBD1,TRBV5-6,TGTGCCAGCAGCTTAACTTCATACACAGGGGTTGGCTACACCTTC,CASSLTSYTGVGYTF
TRBJ2-5,NA,NA,TRBV2,TGTGCCAGCAGTGTAGTAGAGGGACGAGGGGAGACCCAGTACTTC,CASSVVEGRGETQYF
TRBJ2-7,NA,NA,TRBV4-1,TGCGCCAGCAGCCAAGAAATCACTAGCAAAGGGCAGTACTTC,CASSQEITSKGQYF
TRBJ2-3,NA,NA,TRBV6-2/TRBV6-3,TGTGCCAGCAGTTACTCGAGTACAGATACGCAGTATTTT,CASSYSSTDTQYF
TRBJ2-1,NA,NA,TRBV5-1,TGCGCCAGCAGCTCCGGGACTCAGGGCAATGAGCAGTTCTTC,CASSSGTQGNEQFF
TRBJ2-7,NA,NA,TRBV7-2,TGTGCCAGCAGCTTAAGCCACTCCCTAGGCTACGAGCAGTACTTC,CASSLSHSLGYEQYF
TRBJ2-1,once,TRBD2,TRBV7-9,TGTGCCAGCAGCACTAGCGGGCTCGCCTACAATGAGCAGTTCTTC,CASSTSGLAYNEQFF
TRBJ1-2,NA,NA,TRBV14,TGTGCCAGCAGCCAAGGAGTAGGGAAGGATGCTGGCTACACCTTC,CASSQGVGKDAGYTF
TRBJ1-1,NA,NA,TRBV2,TGTGCCAGTTCTCAAAACCGGGACGGAAACACTGAAGCTTTCTTT,CASSQNRDGNTEAFF
TRBJ1-1,NA,NA,TRBV9,TGTGCCAGCAGCCCCGGACCTTCTATGAACACTGAAGCTTTCTTT,CASSPGPSMNTEAFF
TRBJ2-7,once,TRBD2,TRBV10-3,TGTGCCATCAGTGAGAGCGGGAGTGGGAACGAGCAGTACTTC,CAISESGSGNEQYF
TRBJ2-7,NA,NA,TRBV7-2,TGTGCCAGCAGCCGGACTGGCCTAGTCTACGAGCAGTACTTC,CASSRTGLVYEQYF
TRBJ1-1,NA,NA,TRBV4-1,TGCGCCAGCAGCCAGGGGGGGCGGGCTGAAGCTTTCTTT,CASSQGGRAEAFF
TRBJ2-2,NA,NA,TRBV18,TGTGCCAGCTCACCACAAACGAACACCGGGGAGCTGTTTTTT,CASSPQTNTGELFF
TRBJ2-7,once,NA,TRBV27,TGTGCCAGCAGTCCTCAGGTGATAGCCTACGAGCAGTACTTC,CASSPQVIAYEQYF
TRBJ2-5,NA,TRBD2,TRBV7-9,TGTGCCAGCAGCCCCCGACTTTCCAGCGGGAGGGAGACCCAGTACTTC,CASSPRLSSGRETQYF
TRBJ2-5,NA,NA,TRBV7-2,TGTGCCAGCAGCTACCAAAGGGGTCAGGGAGAGACCCAGTACTTC,CASSYQRGQGETQYF
TRBJ2-7,NA,NA,TRBV16,TGTGCCAGCAGCCGCCCTGGCTCCTACGAGCAGTACTTC,CASSRPGSYEQYF
TRBJ1-4,NA,NA,TRBV11-2,TGTGCCAGCAGCTCCGGACGGGGGACCGCCCTGAATGAAAAACTGTTTTTT,CASSSGRGTALNEKLFF
TRBJ1-5,NA,NA,TRBV6-5,TGTGCCAGCGCAAAGGGACATAGCAATCAGCCCCAGCATTTT,CASAKGHSNQPQHF
TRBJ2-1,NA,NA,TRBV7-2,TGTGCCAGCAGCTTAGGTGGAGTCTCCTACAATGAGCAGTTCTTC,CASSLGGVSYNEQFF
TRBJ2-3,NA,NA,TRBV9,TGTGCCAGCAGCGAGCTTGGCCCAGATACGCAGTATTTT,CASSELGPDTQYF
TRBJ1-3,NA,NA,TRBV3-1/TRBV3-2,TGTGCCAGCAGCCAAGGTTGGGGGGACGGTGGAAACACCATATATTTT,CASSQGWGDGGNTIYF
TRBJ2-5,NA,TRBD2,TRBV18,TGTGCCAGCTCACCCAAACTAGCGGGAGGGCAAGAGACCCAGTACTTC,CASSPKLAGGQETQYF
TRBJ1-1,NA,TRBD1,TRBV18,TGTGCCAGCTCGCGGACAGGGACTAACACTGAAGCTTTCTTT,CASSRTGTNTEAFF
TRBJ1-5,NA,TRBD1,TRBV10-3,TGTGCCAGCCGGACAGGGGGCAATCAGCCCCAGCATTTT,CASRTGGNQPQHF
TRBJ2-1,NA,NA,TRBV7-9,TGTGCCAGCAAACTCCGGAACTCCGACAATGAGCAGTTCTTC,CASKLRNSDNEQFF
TRBJ1-1,NA,NA,TRBV11-3,TGTGCCAGCAGCTTAGATGGACACAGGCGAGCTTTCTTT,CASSLDGHRRAFF
TRBJ1-2,NA,NA,TRBV4-1,TGCGCCAGCAGCCAAGACAGGAGCTTGGGCGGCTACACCTTC,CASSQDRSLGGYTF
TRBJ2-1,NA,NA,TRBV10-1,TGCGCCAGCAGTGACGGACGCATTAATGAGCAGTTCTTC,CASSDGRINEQFF
TRBJ2-5,NA,TRBD1,TRBV11-2,TGTGCCAGCAGCAGGGACAGGGCGGAATTGGAGACCCAGTACTTC,CASSRDRAELETQYF
TRBJ2-2,NA,NA,TRBV12-5,TGTGCTAGTGGTTTCCTTAGACAGGTAACCGGGGAGCTGTTTTTT,CASGFLRQVTGELFF
TRBJ2-7,once,NA,TRBV5-1,TGCGCCAGCAGCTTTCAGGGGCCCCCCAACGAGCAGTACTTC,CASSFQGPPNEQYF
TRBJ1-4,NA,NA,TRBV28,TGTGCCAGCAGCCTCCGCGGGATCAGAACTAATGAAAAACTGTTTTTT,CASSLRGIRTNEKLFF
TRBJ2-5,NA,TRBD2,TRBV10-1,TGCGCCAGCAGTGAGGGGGGGGGAGGCCAAGAGACCCAGTACTTC,CASSEGGGGQETQYF
TRBJ2-5,NA,NA,TRBV6-6,TGTGCCAGCAGACAGGTTCTCCAAGAGACCCAGTACTTC,CASRQVLQETQYF
TRBJ1-2,NA,NA,TRBV28,TGTGCCAGCAGAAGGGGGTCCGCGAGAGAAGGCTACACCTTC,CASRRGSAREGYTF
TRBJ1-2,NA,TRBD1,TRBV7-9,TGTGCCAGCAGCCCGGACAGGGTCTATGGCTACACCTTC,CASSPDRVYGYTF
TRBJ1-5,NA,TRBD1,TRBV4-1,TGCGCCAGCAGCCCCCAGACAGGGCAGCCCCAGCATTTT,CASSPQTGQPQHF
TRBJ2-6,NA,NA,TRBV2,TGTGCCAGCAGTGGCCCGAGCTCTGGGGCCAACGTCCTGACTTTC,CASSGPSSGANVLTF
TRBJ2-3,NA,TRBD1,TRBV18,TGTGCCAGCTCGCAAACAGGGGGCCTAGGGACAGATACGCAGTATTTT,CASSQTGGLGTDTQYF
TRBJ2-7,few,NA,TRBV28,TGTGCCAGCAGTTTCGGGACCTACGAGCAGTACTTC,CASSFGTYEQYF
TRBJ2-5,NA,NA,TRBV18,TGTGCCAGCTCACCACCAGCTCCCTTGGGAGAGACCCAGTACTTC,CASSPPAPLGETQYF
TRBJ1-1,NA,TRBD1,TRBV7-2,TGTGCCAGCAGATACTCGACAGGGTCGGGCACTGAAGCTTTCTTT,CASRYSTGSGTEAFF
TRBJ2-2,NA,NA,TRBV5-1,TGCGCCAGCAGCTTGCAGCGTGGGGGTACCGGGGAGCTGTTTTTT,CASSLQRGGTGELFF